The 30 T cell receptor beta chains reported below all come from one sample, sequenced in a study of neurological immune-mediated disorders. TCRdb re-called the 5' RACE reads with MiXCR, one entry per CDR3 protein. The table lists under 20,000 distinct CDR3 sequences, around 15% of them singletons. Sequenced: PBMCs. The receptors originated from a man aged 60 to 69 with HTLV-1-associated myelopathy (HAM/TSP).

This clonotype was recorded many times. The rearrangement joins TRBV7-8 to TRBJ2-1; possibly TRBD2 for D (7 bases). V dropped 1 base and J dropped 6 bases, with 19 bases sitting between them. Germline V lookup: CDR1 SGHVS, CDR2 FQNEAQ. The CDR3 runs to 17 residues. The CDR3 DNA sequence: TGTGCCAGCAGCTTAGGGGGAGGGGGGGGAGGCGGCAATGAGCAGTTCTTC. Translating gives CASSLGGGGGGGNEQFF.

The sample holds many counts of this clonotype. The chain is built from TRBV10-3 and TRBJ1-1, with a tentative D call TRBD1 (5 bases). This CDR3 contains 14 residues. CDR1 is ENHRY and CDR2 is SYGVKD in the germline V gene. V lost 3 bases, J lost 1 base, and 9 bases lay in between. As DNA, the CDR3 is TGTGCCATCAGTGACGCAGGGCGGAACACTGAAGCTTTCTTT. Protein product: CAISDAGRNTEAFF.

This clonotype was seen at least ten times. V is TRBV5-1 and J is TRBJ1-1; D uncertain. This CDR3 is built from 12 residues. Germline CDR1 and CDR2: SGHRS and YFSETQ. V dropped 6 bases and J dropped 1 base, with 7 bases sitting between them. CDR3 loop: CASKRENTEAFF. The DNA for the CDR3 is TGCGCCAGCAAACGGGAGAACACTGAAGCTTTCTTT. Variable domain in full (rest from reference TRBV5-1 and TRBJ1-1): KAGVTQTPRYLIKTRGQQVTLSCSPISGHRSVSWYQQTPGQGLQFLFEYFSETQRNKGNFPGRFSGRQFSNSRSEMNVSTLELGDSALYLCASKRENTEAFFGQGTRLTVV.

This clonotype occurred many times. The CDR3 loop is CATSRAQAGAEQYF. The DNA of the CDR3 is TGTGCCACCAGCAGAGCCCAGGCCGGGGCCGAGCAGTACTTC. This chain uses TRBV15 with TRBJ2-7; D is possibly TRBD1 or TRBD2 (5 bases each). Germline V gives CDR1 LNHNV, CDR2 YYDKDF (reference sequence). CDR3 length: 14 residues. Trimming took 1 base from V and 6 from J, leaving 13 bases between them.

In this sample, this clonotype is medium-sized. V usage is TRBV9 and J usage is TRBJ2-7; no clear D. Germline CDR1 reads SGDLS; CDR2 reads YYNGEE. The ends were cut back, 3 bases at V and 6 bases at J, with 13 bases in the middle. The length of the CDR3 is 13 residues. This CDR3 is CASSGIEGSEQYF. The CDR3 nucleotides read TGTGCCAGCAGCGGAATTGAAGGGTCCGAGCAGTACTTC.

The genes are TRBV4-3 and TRBJ2-7, with TRBD1 matching over 7 bases. CDR1 is LGHNA, CDR2 YSLEER, per germline. The CDR3 totals 15 residues. V lost 6 bases to trimming and J lost 4 bases; unmatched junction nucleotides: 12. The CDR3: CASSTNLGQFYEQYF. CDR3 DNA: TGCGCCAGCAGTACGAACCTGGGACAGTTTTACGAGCAGTACTTC.

This clonotype was seen at least ten times. This sequence joins TRBV5-1 and TRBJ2-6, with TRBD1 identical over 9 bases. The CDR3 covers 16 residues. V was pared by 3 bases and J by 1 base, with 2 bases of the junction left unmatched. CDR1 and CDR2 from the germline V gene are SGHRS and YFSETQ. CDR3 DNA: TGCGCCAGCAGCTCGACAGGGGGTTCTGGGGCCAACGTCCTGACTTTC. Residues: CASSSTGGSGANVLTF.

V is TRBV2 and J is TRBJ2-4, with a possible D match to TRBD2 (5 bases). CDR1 SNHLY and CDR2 FYNNEI come from the germline V gene. V gave up 8 bases and J gave up 0 bases, with 11 bases separating them. The CDR3 is made up of 14 amino acids. The CDR3 sequence: CASRDYQAKNIQYF. As DNA, the CDR3 is TGTGCCAGCCGGGATTACCAAGCCAAAAACATTCAGTACTTC. The variable domain in full, with the rest retrieved from reference TRBV2 and TRBJ2-4, is EPEVTQTPSHQVTQMGQEVILRCVPISNHLYFYWYRQILGQKVEFLVSFYNNEISEKSEIFDDQFSVERPDGSNFTLKIRSTKLEDSAMYFCASRDYQAKNIQYFGAGTRLSVL.

This clonotype appeared a single time. The chain links TRBV11-2 to TRBJ2-7, with D possibly being TRBD1 or TRBD2 (5 bases each). The germline V gene has CDR1 SGHAT and CDR2 FQNNGV. The CDR3 is 12 residues long. The germline V and J ends were trimmed by 5 bases and 11 bases, with 16 bases remaining between them. The chain's CDR3 is CASSNSLVGEYF. In nucleotides, the CDR3 is TGTGCCAGCAGCAACAGCCTAGTGGGGGAGTACTTC.

This chain connects TRBV7-9 to TRBJ2-1; 9 bases agree with TRBD2. The CDR3 length is 16 residues. CDR1 and CDR2 (germline): SEHNR, FQNEAQ (reference sequence). J lost 1 base, V lost 2 bases, and 3 bases had no gene match. The CDR3 nucleotides read TGTGCCAGCAGCTTATGGCTAGCGGGGTCCTACAATGAGCAGTTCTTC. This codes for CASSLWLAGSYNEQFF. The full variable domain, completed using reference TRBV7-9 and TRBJ2-1, is DTGVSQNPRHKITKRGQNVTFRCDPISEHNRLYWYRQTLGQGPEFLTYFQNEAQLEKSRLLSDRFSAERPKGSFSTLEIQRTEQGDSAMYLCASSLWLAGSYNEQFFGPGTRLTVL.

V and J are TRBV27 and TRBJ2-7; TRBD2 matches 9 bases. The CDR3 runs 14 residues. V was clipped by 7 bases and J by 6 bases; unmatched bases: 10. The germline V gene encodes CDR1 MNHEY and CDR2 SMNVEV (reference sequence). CDR3 amino acids: CASTPSGTPSEQYF. The CDR3 DNA is TGTGCCAGCACGCCTAGCGGGACCCCCTCCGAGCAGTACTTC.

This clonotype has a count of ten or more. The chain has TRBV5-1 and TRBJ2-3; 7 bases map to TRBD1. CDR1 and CDR2 (germline): SGHRS, YFSETQ. The CDR3 covers 16 residues. Trimming at V came to 4 bases and at J to 5 bases, leaving 13 bases not matched to a gene. CDR3 in amino acids: CASSTTGAFALDTQYF. CDR3 in DNA: TGCGCCAGCAGCACCACAGGGGCTTTTGCCCTAGATACGCAGTATTTT.

This clonotype was detected many times. This chain links TRBV12-3 or TRBV12-4 with TRBJ1-1, with D perhaps matching TRBD1 (5 bases). The V end was cut by 6 bases, the J end by 1 base, with 6 bases between. The CDR3 covers 12 residues. The CDR3 region has the DNA TGTGCCAGCAGCAGGGAGAACACTGAAGCTTTCTTT. Protein product: CASSRENTEAFF.

This clonotype was counted at least ten times. The chain joins TRBV7-2 to TRBJ1-6; D remains ambiguous. V was trimmed by 1 base and J by 10 bases, leaving 8 bases between them. CDR1 is SGHTA and CDR2 is FQGNSA in the germline V gene. The CDR3 contains 13 residues. The CDR3, as DNA: TGTGCCAGCAGCTTAGAGAGTAGGTCACCCCTCCACTTT. Translated, it gives CASSLESRSPLHF.

This clonotype was recorded at least ten times. The gene calls are TRBV9 and TRBJ2-3; the D is unclear. The CDR3 contains 11 residues. The germline V and J ends were trimmed by 2 bases and 9 bases, with 7 bases remaining between them. CDR1 and CDR2 (germline): SGDLS, YYNGEE. The CDR3: CASSVPGTQYF. For the CDR3, the DNA is TGTGCCAGCAGCGTCCCTGGGACGCAGTATTTT.

This clonotype was found many times. V and J are TRBV12-3 or TRBV12-4 and TRBJ2-1, with 10 nucleotides matching TRBD1. With 6 bases clipped from V and 9 bases from J, the junction kept 14 bases outside the gene matches. This CDR3 comprises 16 residues. The CDR3 protein is CASSNGPGQGFLEQFF. As DNA, the CDR3 is TGTGCCAGCAGCAACGGACCGGGACAGGGGTTTCTTGAGCAGTTCTTC.

In this sample, this clonotype turned up many times. The chain is built from TRBV5-5 and TRBJ2-7; possibly TRBD2 for D (5 bases). The CDR3 totals 12 residues. Trimming took 3 bases from V and 6 from J, leaving 10 bases between them. CDR1 is SGHKS and CDR2 is YYEKEE in the germline V gene (reference sequence). CDR3 protein: CASSYTTTEQYF. In nucleotides, the CDR3 is TGTGCCAGCAGCTATACGACTACCGAGCAGTACTTC.

This clonotype was detected only a few times. This sequence joins TRBV12-3 or TRBV12-4 and TRBJ2-5; TRBD2 matches 8 bases. The CDR3 is 15 amino acids. V lost 5 bases, J lost 4 bases, and 9 bases stayed unmatched. For the CDR3, the DNA is TGTGCCAGCAGTCTTAGCGGGGCGGTGAGAGAGACCCAGTACTTC. Residues: CASSLSGAVRETQYF.

This clonotype ranks as large. This chain joins TRBV15 and TRBJ1-5, with D tentatively TRBD1 (5 bases). Trimming took off 5 bases at V and 7 bases at J, with 15 bases between the two ends. Per the germline V gene, CDR1 is LNHNV and CDR2 is YYDKDF (reference sequence). The CDR3 is 14 residues long. CDR3 residues: CATSPGGGKQPQHF. Here the CDR3 DNA reads TGTGCCACCAGCCCCGGCGGGGGTAAACAGCCCCAGCATTTT.

In this sample, this clonotype turned up many times. This chain uses TRBV3-1 with TRBJ1-3; possible D gene TRBD1, 6 bases. The germline V gene encodes CDR1 LGHDT and CDR2 YNNKEL (reference sequence). V was cut by 3 bases and J by 1 base, with 7 bases left in between. The CDR3 totals 14 residues. The DNA of the CDR3 is TGTGCCAGCAGCCACAGGGGATCTGGAAACACCATATATTTT. This codes for CASSHRGSGNTIYF.

This clonotype has at least ten counts. The chain has TRBV29-1 and TRBJ2-2, with TRBD2 identical over 7 bases. Germline V gives CDR1 SQVTM, CDR2 ANQGSEA. V lost 4 bases, J lost 7 bases, and 9 bases stayed unmatched. The CDR3 loop spans 14 amino acids. The CDR3 DNA follows: TGCAGCGTTGCGGCGAGCGGGGCCTACGGGGAGCTGTTTTTT. Translation gives CSVAASGAYGELFF.

This chain joins TRBV2 and TRBJ1-1, with D uncertain. The germline gives CDR1 SNHLY, CDR2 FYNNEI. Trimming pared 3 bases from V and 0 bases from J, leaving 20 bases between. The CDR3 runs 18 residues. The CDR3: CASSEDLPGGPVNTEAFF. The CDR3 region has the DNA TGTGCCAGCAGTGAGGACCTCCCGGGAGGGCCGGTGAACACTGAAGCTTTCTTT. Full variable domain (remainder filled in from reference TRBV2 and TRBJ1-1): EPEVTQTPSHQVTQMGQEVILRCVPISNHLYFYWYRQILGQKVEFLVSFYNNEISEKSEIFDDQFSVERPDGSNFTLKIRSTKLEDSAMYFCASSEDLPGGPVNTEAFFGQGTRLTVV.

This CDR3 is CASSMPGGDTQYF. The CDR3 region has the DNA TGTGCCAGTAGTATGCCGGGCGGAGATACGCAGTATTTT. The V gene is TRBV19, the J gene TRBJ2-3; D is unresolved. Germline-derived CDR1 and CDR2 are LNHDA and SQIVND (reference sequence). CDR3 length: 13 residues. V was trimmed by 3 bases and J by 5 bases, leaving 9 bases between them.

This chain uses TRBV10-3 with TRBJ2-3; D not resolved. The V gene lost 6 bases and the J gene lost 1 base, with 8 bases spanning the gap. Germline V gives CDR1 ENHRY, CDR2 SYGVKD. The CDR3 runs 13 residues. The CDR3 DNA reads TGTGCCATCAGCGACCCTCGCACAGATACGCAGTATTTT. As protein: CAISDPRTDTQYF.

Of note for this clonotype: The CDR3 does not end in the conserved phenylalanine or tryptophan, so this is likely a read error. CDR3 nucleotides: TGTGCCAGCAGTTTCGGACAAGGGCGGAACGAGCAGTACTCC. It codes for CASSFGQGRNEQYS. The chain recombines TRBV27 with TRBJ2-7; D is possibly TRBD1 (5 bases). Germline V CDR1 and CDR2: MNHEY, SMNVEV (reference sequence). V was trimmed by 3 bases and J by 5 bases, leaving 14 bases between them. The CDR3 loop spans 14 amino acids.

This clonotype was detected ten times or more. The CDR3: CASSGQGVVGEKLFF. Here the CDR3 DNA reads TGTGCCAGCAGCGGACAGGGGGTGGTCGGTGAAAAACTGTTTTTT. The V and J genes are TRBV6-6 and TRBJ1-4, with TRBD1 matching over 10 bases. The V segment lost 6 bases and the J segment 7 bases; nucleotides outside the gene matches: 8. Per germline, CDR1 MNHNY and CDR2 SVGAGI (reference sequence). The CDR3 runs to 15 residues.

By share, this clonotype ranks as medium-sized. The genes are TRBV20-1 and TRBJ2-5; a weak D match, TRBD2 (5 bases). V was clipped by 2 bases and J by 2 bases, with 15 bases between them. This CDR3 is built from 15 residues. The V gene's germline CDR1 is DFQATT and CDR2 SNEGSKA (reference sequence). The CDR3 nucleotides read TGCAGTGCTAGACCTCGGGGTCAGCCTCAAGAGACCCAGTACTTC. Translating gives CSARPRGQPQETQYF.

The table lists this clonotype with many counts. The chain is built from TRBV7-9 and TRBJ1-5, with D perhaps TRBD1 (6 bases). Looked up from germline, CDR1 is SEHNR and CDR2 is FQNEAQ (reference sequence). V was shortened by 3 bases and J by 5 bases, with 8 bases between the two germline ends. The CDR3 has 13 amino acids. CDR3: CASSFNRDQPQHF. Written as DNA, the CDR3 is TGTGCCAGCAGCTTTAACAGGGATCAGCCCCAGCATTTT.

This clonotype occurred many times. CDR3 in DNA: TGTGCCAGCAGCAGTACTAGCTCCTACAATGAGCAGTTCTTC. It translates to CASSSTSSYNEQFF. The chain is built from TRBV7-3 and TRBJ2-1; D possibly corresponds to TRBD2 (5 bases). Trimming pared 5 bases from V and 0 bases from J, leaving 8 bases between. Germline CDR1 and CDR2: SGHTA and FQGTGA. There are 14 residues in the CDR3.

The chain employs TRBV15 and TRBJ2-7, with 10 bases identical to TRBD1. Germline CDR1 is LNHNV and CDR2 is YYDKDF (reference sequence). Trimming took 1 base from V and 2 from J; bases not matched to a gene: 5. The CDR3 has 16 residues. CDR3 bases: TGTGCCACCAGCAGAGCGTCCGGGACAGGGGCCTACGAGCAGTACTTC. Translating gives CATSRASGTGAYEQYF. The full variable domain, in which reference TRBV15 and TRBJ2-7 provide the parts outside the CDR3, is DAMVIQNPRYQVTQFGKPVTLSCSQTLNHNVMYWYQQKSSQAPKLLFHYYDKDFNNEADTPDNFQSRRPNTSFCFLDIRSPGLGDTAMYLCATSRASGTGAYEQYFGPGTRLTVT.